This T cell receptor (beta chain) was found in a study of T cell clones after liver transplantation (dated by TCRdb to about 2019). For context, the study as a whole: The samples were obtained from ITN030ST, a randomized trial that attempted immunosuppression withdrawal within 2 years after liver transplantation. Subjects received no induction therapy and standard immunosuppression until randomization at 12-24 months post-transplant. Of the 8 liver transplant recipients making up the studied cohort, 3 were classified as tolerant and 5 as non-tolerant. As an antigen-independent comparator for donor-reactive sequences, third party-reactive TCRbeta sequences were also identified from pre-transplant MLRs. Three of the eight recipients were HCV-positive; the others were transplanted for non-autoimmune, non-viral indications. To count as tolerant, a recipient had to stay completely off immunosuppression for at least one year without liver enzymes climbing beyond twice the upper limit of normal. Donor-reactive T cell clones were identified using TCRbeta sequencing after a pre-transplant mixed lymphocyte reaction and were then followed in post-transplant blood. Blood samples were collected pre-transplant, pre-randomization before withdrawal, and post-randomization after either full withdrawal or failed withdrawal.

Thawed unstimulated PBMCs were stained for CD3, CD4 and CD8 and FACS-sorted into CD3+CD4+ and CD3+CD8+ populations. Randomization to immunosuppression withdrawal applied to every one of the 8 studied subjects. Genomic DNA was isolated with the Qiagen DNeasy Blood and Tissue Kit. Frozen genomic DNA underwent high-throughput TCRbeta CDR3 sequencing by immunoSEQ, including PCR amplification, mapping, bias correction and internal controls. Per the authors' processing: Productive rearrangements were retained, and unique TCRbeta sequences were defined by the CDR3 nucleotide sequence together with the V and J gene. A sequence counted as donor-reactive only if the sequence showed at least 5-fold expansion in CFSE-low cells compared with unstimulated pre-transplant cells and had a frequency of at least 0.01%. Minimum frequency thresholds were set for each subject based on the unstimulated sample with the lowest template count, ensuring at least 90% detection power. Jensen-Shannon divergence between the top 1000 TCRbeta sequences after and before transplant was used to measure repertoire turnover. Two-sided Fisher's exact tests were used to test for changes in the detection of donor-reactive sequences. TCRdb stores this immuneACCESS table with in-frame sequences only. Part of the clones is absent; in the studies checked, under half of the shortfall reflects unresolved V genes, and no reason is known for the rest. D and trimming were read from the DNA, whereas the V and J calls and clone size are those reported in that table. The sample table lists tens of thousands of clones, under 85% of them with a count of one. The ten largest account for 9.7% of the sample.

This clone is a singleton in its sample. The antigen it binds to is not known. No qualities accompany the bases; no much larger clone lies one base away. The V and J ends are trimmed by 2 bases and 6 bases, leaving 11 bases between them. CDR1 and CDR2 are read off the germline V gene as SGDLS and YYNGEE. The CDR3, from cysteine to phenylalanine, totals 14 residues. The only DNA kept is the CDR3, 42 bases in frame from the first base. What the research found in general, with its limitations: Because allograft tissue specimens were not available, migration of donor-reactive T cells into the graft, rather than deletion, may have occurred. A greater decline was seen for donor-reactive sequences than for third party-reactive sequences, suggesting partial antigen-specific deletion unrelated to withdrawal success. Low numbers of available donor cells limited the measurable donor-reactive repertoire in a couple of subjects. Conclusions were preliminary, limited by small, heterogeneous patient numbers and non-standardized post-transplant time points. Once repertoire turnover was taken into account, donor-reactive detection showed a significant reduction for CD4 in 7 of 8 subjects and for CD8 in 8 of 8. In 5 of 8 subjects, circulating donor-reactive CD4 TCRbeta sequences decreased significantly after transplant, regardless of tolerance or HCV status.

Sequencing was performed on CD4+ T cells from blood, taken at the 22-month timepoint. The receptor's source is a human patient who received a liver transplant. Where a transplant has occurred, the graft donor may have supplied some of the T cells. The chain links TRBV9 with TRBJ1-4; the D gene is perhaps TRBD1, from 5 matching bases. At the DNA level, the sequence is TGTGCCAGCAGCGTGGGGACTGCCTATGAAAAACTGTTTTTT. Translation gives CASSVGTAYEKLFF. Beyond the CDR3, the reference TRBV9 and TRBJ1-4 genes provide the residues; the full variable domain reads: DSGVTQTPKHLITATGQRVTLRCSPRSGDLSVYWYQQSLDQGLQFLIQYYNGEERAKGNILERFSAQQFPDLHSELNLSSLELGDSALYFCASSVGTAYEKLFFGSGTQLSVL.